The rows below give T cell receptor beta chains drawn from one sample of a study of blood T cell repertoires in COVID-19. Profiling relied on immunoSEQ multiplex PCR, and the TCRdb table lists in-frame clones only, not all of them. The sample has about 73,000 clones, around four fifths seen once. Sequencing input: peripheral blood. These receptors came from a man in his fifties or sixties with active COVID-19. Each CDR3 is given with its conserved first and last residue.

j_call: TRBJ2-3
v_call: TRBV7-9
cdr3_aa: CASSSGLHIADTQYF

j_call: TRBJ1-4
v_call: TRBV7-9
cdr3_aa: CASSTTDRAEKLFF

j_call: TRBJ2-1
v_call: TRBV11-2
cdr3_aa: CASSTGWASGDNEQFF

j_call: TRBJ1-1
v_call: TRBV27
cdr3_aa: CASSLGFRGAEDTEAFF

j_call: TRBJ2-7
v_call: TRBV6-5
cdr3_aa: CASSKPGQGSYEQYF

j_call: TRBJ2-3
v_call: TRBV9
cdr3_aa: CASSRDFTDTQYF

j_call: TRBJ2-2
v_call: TRBV4-1
cdr3_aa: CASSQGPSGSLGTGELFF

j_call: TRBJ2-6
v_call: TRBV7-9
cdr3_aa: CASSRARAFSGANVLTF

j_call: TRBJ2-7
v_call: TRBV19
cdr3_aa: CASLGDRDYEQYF

j_call: TRBJ1-6
v_call: TRBV27
cdr3_aa: CASSLKGQKYSPLHF

j_call: TRBJ2-3
v_call: TRBV7-2
cdr3_aa: CASSLVRQNTDTQYF

j_call: TRBJ2-5
v_call: TRBV15
cdr3_aa: CATSRGSSTFGVETQYF

j_call: TRBJ2-7
v_call: TRBV5-1
cdr3_aa: CASSLGLAFPEQYF

j_call: TRBJ1-5
v_call: TRBV28
cdr3_aa: CASMSHSNQPQHF

j_call: TRBJ2-7
v_call: TRBV28
cdr3_aa: CASSFRGRNYEQYF

j_call: TRBJ1-5
v_call: TRBV28
cdr3_aa: CASGQGNQPQHF

j_call: TRBJ2-5
v_call: TRBV7-3
cdr3_aa: CASSLRAMETQYF

j_call: TRBJ2-1
v_call: TRBV7-2
cdr3_aa: CASSSRQGMDEQFF

j_call: TRBJ2-3
v_call: TRBV7-9
cdr3_aa: CASSPSPPGYTDTQYF

j_call: TRBJ1-4
v_call: TRBV4-2
cdr3_aa: CASSQLGQGVEKLFF

j_call: TRBJ1-1
v_call: TRBV7-9
cdr3_aa: CASSFTGGRTEAFF

j_call: TRBJ1-4
v_call: TRBV15
cdr3_aa: CATSWGGATNEKLFF

j_call: TRBJ2-6
v_call: TRBV28
cdr3_aa: CASRLEGESGANVLTF

j_call: TRBJ1-4
v_call: TRBV6-1
cdr3_aa: CASSERDRGNEKLFF

j_call: TRBJ1-2
v_call: TRBV11-1
cdr3_aa: CASSFPGVDSSGYTF

j_call: TRBJ2-2
v_call: TRBV4-3
cdr3_aa: CASSQDLTGINTGELFF

j_call: TRBJ1-2
v_call: TRBV2
cdr3_aa: CARTAPVYGYTF

j_call: TRBJ2-1
v_call: TRBV12-3/TRBV12-4
cdr3_aa: CASRTGGINEQFF

j_call: TRBJ2-7
v_call: TRBV6-5
cdr3_aa: CASTASGLGEQYF

j_call: TRBJ1-2
v_call: TRBV5-1
cdr3_aa: CASSQTGGAYGYTF

j_call: TRBJ1-4
v_call: TRBV18
cdr3_aa: CASSPDSTNEKLFF

j_call: TRBJ2-3
v_call: TRBV9
cdr3_aa: CASSVEVGGRDTQYF